Presented here are 7 T cell receptor beta chains from one specimen sequenced in a study of shared T cell receptors in the human thymus. Data came from immunoSEQ multiplex PCR; TCRdb stores just in-frame clones and leaves some out. This repertoire shows hundreds of thousands of clones, more than 75% found once; its top ten account for about 0.01%. The same data also contributed to another study, on human thymus T cells.

The sequencing sample was made of thymocytes. The source of these receptors is a boy under two years old with a congenital heart defect.

The chain recombines TRBV7-8 with TRBJ2-7; 9 nucleotides match TRBD2. With V trimmed by 1 base and J by 5 bases, 6 bases remained unmatched. Germline-derived CDR1 and CDR2 are SGHVS and FQNEAQ. The length of the CDR3 is 15 residues. CDR3 bases: TGTGCCAGCAGCTTAGTTAGCGGGAGCGGCGACGAGCAGTACTTC. It translates to CASSLVSGSGDEQYF.

V is TRBV10-3 and J is TRBJ1-3; D unclear. Germline V gene lookup returns CDR1 ENHRY and CDR2 SYGVKD. V was trimmed by 7 bases and J by 0 bases, leaving 10 bases between them. The CDR3 covers 14 residues. For the CDR3, the DNA is TGTGCCATCATGACAAGAATCTCTGGAAACACCATATATTTT. Its translation is CAIMTRISGNTIYF.

This chain links TRBV27 with TRBJ1-1; no clear D. The CDR3 covers 13 residues. Trimming removed 3 bases from V and 2 bases from J, with 7 bases in between. CDR1 is MNHEY and CDR2 is SMNVEV in the germline V gene (reference sequence). Here the CDR3 DNA reads TGTGCCAGCAGTTTCGGGGAAAACACTGAAGCTTTCTTT. It is translated as CASSFGENTEAFF.

The CDR3 DNA reads as TGTGCCAGCAGCCACCGAGGGAGCTACGAGCAGTACTTC. Protein sequence: CASSHRGSYEQYF. The chain recombines TRBV14 with TRBJ2-7; TRBD2 is a possible D gene (5 bases). The CDR3 length is 13 residues. Per germline, CDR1 SGHDN and CDR2 FVKESK. Trimming shortened V by 3 bases and J by 3 bases, and 9 bases separated the two germline ends.

V is TRBV7-8 and J is TRBJ2-3; a weak D match, TRBD1 (6 bases). CDR1 and CDR2 from the germline V gene are SGHVS and FQNEAQ. CDR3 length: 16 amino acids. Between the trimmed V and J ends, which lost 4 bases and 3 bases, there was a span of 17 bases. DNA for the CDR3: TGTGCCAGCAGCTCCCGTTCGTGGGGGCGAACAGATACGCAGTATTTT. It specifies CASSSRSWGRTDTQYF.

The V and J genes are TRBV6-5 and TRBJ1-1, with 7 bases lining up with TRBD1. Germline CDR1 MNHEY, CDR2 SVGAGI. Trimming cost V 6 bases and J 10 bases; bases outside gene matches: 11. CDR3 length equals 13 residues. For the CDR3, the DNA is TGTGCCAGCAGCCGTGGACATTCAGGGGGAGCTTTCTTT. Translating it yields CASSRGHSGGAFF.

This rearrangement joins TRBV1 to TRBJ2-3; TRBD1 reflects the table's D call only, with no check against the DNA. TRBV1 counts as a pseudogene. This CDR3 contains 14 residues. The CDR3 region has the DNA TGCACCAGCAGCTCTAAATGGGCTCCAGATACGCAGTATTTT. Translated, it gives CTSSSKWAPDTQYF.